These 13 T cell receptor beta chains were all obtained from the same sample, sequenced in a study of T cells generated in artificial thymic organoids listed by TCRdb under 2017. Library preparation used 5' RACE. Sequencing used an Illumina MiSeq. Separate semi-nested PCR amplifications were run for the TCRalpha and TCRbeta libraries, using Advantage 2 and reverse primers located in the TRAC or TRBC constant regions. The raw public reads went through TCRdb reprocessing: fastp at Q25, MiXCR clone calling, in-frame beta chains kept. Records with the same CDR3 protein are collapsed into one entry carrying the most frequent genes and DNA. The table for this sample lists under 10,000 distinct CDR3 sequences; 18% of them were counted only once. The ten largest clones add up to around 1.4% of the sample. Material: naive CD8+ T cells from the thymus. Taken with the paper, the label for cell subset or site translates to: CD3+TCRalphabeta+CD8SP T cells; for blood, CD45RO-CCR7+ naive CD8+ T cells. The receptors derive from a human donor who gave cord blood stem cells for thymic organoid culture, a cardiac surgery patient who gave postnatal thymus, or a blood donor (not recorded which).

Only a few counts were recorded for this clonotype. The J gene is TRBJ2-2, the V gene TRBV27, with D unresolved. V lost 6 bases, J lost 3 bases, and 5 bases lay in between. The CDR3 runs to 12 residues. CDR1 MNHEY and CDR2 SMNVEV come from the germline V gene (reference sequence). The CDR3 nucleotides read TGTGCCAGCAGCTTTTACACCGGGGAGCTGTTTTTT. Its translation is CASSFYTGELFF.

The rearrangement links TRBV11-2 to TRBJ1-1; no clear D gene. Between the trimmed V and J ends, which lost 5 bases and 5 bases, there was a span of 24 bases. There are 17 residues in the CDR3. Germline CDR1 reads SGHAT; CDR2 reads FQNNGV. The CDR3 nucleotides read TGTGCCAGCAGCACCGGGCCCCGGGTTTACATGGGGACTGAAGCTTTCTTT. This codes for CASSTGPRVYMGTEAFF. The entire variable domain, with the rest obtained from reference TRBV11-2 and TRBJ1-1, is as follows: EAGVAQSPRYKIIEKRQSVAFWCNPISGHATLYWYQQILGQGPKLLIQFQNNGVVDDSQLPKDRFSAERLKGVDSTLKIQPAKLEDSAVYLCASSTGPRVYMGTEAFFGQGTRLTVV.

At least ten counts were recorded for this clonotype. The V call is TRBV15, the J call TRBJ2-2, with D tentatively TRBD2 (7 bases). V was cut by 0 bases and J by 1 base, with 15 bases left in between. The CDR3 length is 18 residues. Germline assignment: CDR1 LNHNV and CDR2 YYDKDF (reference sequence). The CDR3 nucleotides are TGTGCCACCAGCAGAGAAGGGGGGGAGCGGGAGAACACCGGGGAGCTGTTTTTT. Protein: CATSREGGERENTGELFF.

Ten or more counts support this clonotype. The J gene is TRBJ1-1, the V gene TRBV11-2; a weak D match, TRBD1 (5 bases). The CDR3 covers 14 residues. V shed 4 bases and J shed 1 base, with 10 bases lying between them. Germline assignment: CDR1 SGHAT and CDR2 FQNNGV. This chain's CDR3 is CASSSRQGNTEAFF. The CDR3 region has the DNA TGTGCCAGCAGCTCGCGTCAGGGGAACACTGAAGCTTTCTTT.

The genes are TRBV7-3 and TRBJ1-1; tentatively, D is TRBD1 (6 bases). This CDR3 region has 17 residues. The V gene's germline CDR1 is SGHTA and CDR2 FQGTGA. The CDR3 loop reads CARGFTETKQGFTEAFF. The CDR3 DNA is TGTGCTAGAGGGTTCACCGAAACCAAACAGGGCTTCACTGAAGCTTTCTTT.

This clonotype was found many times. The gene calls are TRBV5-6 and TRBJ2-1, with D unresolved. The germline V gene has CDR1 SGHDT and CDR2 YYEEEE. The CDR3 is made up of 15 amino acids. Trimming removed 0 bases at V and 5 bases at J, with 12 bases between. The CDR3, as DNA: TGTGCCAGCAGCTTGGGGAAATCCCTGAACAATGAGCAGTTCTTC. Translation gives CASSLGKSLNNEQFF.

This clonotype is medium-sized by share. The chain recombines TRBV12-3 or TRBV12-4 with TRBJ2-1, with 12 bases aligning to TRBD2. The CDR3 covers 19 residues. With 5 bases clipped from V and 1 base from J, the junction kept 12 bases outside the gene matches. This CDR3 is CASSQLAGGQVGSYNEQFF. In DNA form, the CDR3 reads TGTGCCAGCAGTCAACTAGCGGGGGGCCAAGTGGGGTCCTACAATGAGCAGTTCTTC.

The chain is built from TRBV6-1 and TRBJ1-3; D not certain. This CDR3 has 15 amino acids. From germline, CDR1 is MNHNS and CDR2 SASEGT. V was shortened by 4 bases and J by 1 base, with 11 bases between the two germline ends. This CDR3 is CASSARGGSGNTIYF. CDR3 DNA: TGTGCCAGCAGTGCCCGAGGTGGATCTGGAAACACCATATATTTT.

Concerning this clonotype itself: A read error is possible here, since a much larger clone lies one base away. The rearrangement joins TRBV11-1 to TRBJ2-1; 7 bases align to TRBD2. The CDR3 contains 15 residues. CDR1 and CDR2 (germline): SGHAT, FQDESV (reference sequence). CDR3 DNA: TGTGCCGGCAGCTTAGGACTAGTAGGGTACAATGAGCAGTTCTTC. Protein: CAGSLGLVGYNEQFF.

This clonotype was counted a few times. This sequence may be a read error, since a much larger clone differs from it by one base. The J gene is TRBJ2-7, the V gene TRBV6-1, with D perhaps matching TRBD2 (6 bases). Germline CDR1 is MNHNS and CDR2 is SASEGT. This CDR3 comprises 12 residues. Trimming took 11 bases from V and 0 from J, leaving 11 bases between them. The CDR3 loop reads CACRGSSYEQYF. The CDR3 DNA reads TGTGCCTGCCGGGGGAGCTCCTACGAGCAGTACTTC.

This clonotype ranks as medium-sized. Here the CDR3 reads CASKGQGGTGELFF. The CDR3 coding sequence is TGTGCCAGCAAGGGACAGGGAGGCACCGGGGAGCTGTTTTTT. The chain joins TRBV2 to TRBJ2-2, with 9 positions matching TRBD1. The CDR3 sequence is 14 residues long. CDR1 is SNHLY and CDR2 is FYNNEI in the germline V gene. The junction had 4 bases not matched to a gene; V was cut back by 7 bases and J by 4 bases.

This clonotype is judged medium-sized. V is TRBV7-9 and J is TRBJ2-7; 7 positions match TRBD1. Germline V gives CDR1 SEHNR, CDR2 FQNEAQ (reference sequence). The CDR3 runs 17 residues. The J segment lost 2 bases and the V segment lost 0 bases, leaving 10 bases of the junction unmatched. CDR3 sequence reads: CASSLAEVDRSPYEQYF. The CDR3 region has the DNA TGTGCCAGCAGCTTAGCGGAAGTGGACAGGTCACCCTACGAGCAGTACTTC. Filled out from reference TRBV7-9 and TRBJ2-7, the complete variable domain reads DTGVSQNPRHKITKRGQNVTFRCDPISEHNRLYWYRQTLGQGPEFLTYFQNEAQLEKSRLLSDRFSAERPKGSFSTLEIQRTEQGDSAMYLCASSLAEVDRSPYEQYFGPGTRLTVT.

This clonotype has ten or more counts. The chain employs TRBV4-1 and TRBJ2-7, with 11 bases lining up with TRBD2. Germline V gives CDR1 MGHRA, CDR2 YSYEKL. This CDR3 spans 14 amino acids. Trimming removed 4 bases from V and 6 bases from J; junction bases left unmatched: 5. CDR3 protein: CASSPWGTSGEQYF. CDR3 DNA sequence: TGCGCCAGCAGCCCATGGGGGACTAGCGGCGAGCAGTACTTC.